This TCR beta chain is drawn from a study of cytomegalovirus exposure and HLA in healthy donors. General observations from the study: According to a later analysis, TCR clusters from the first cohort tended to co-occur in the 120 or so validation repertoires.

Comment on this clone: As yet, its antigen is unknown.

V lost 1 base, J lost 3 bases, and 6 bases stayed unmatched. Per germline, CDR1 MGHRA and CDR2 YSYEKL. The CDR3 runs to 16 residues. Sequencing was performed with immunoSEQ multiplex PCR; in TCRdb, only in-frame clones are kept and a portion is missing. The table has approximately 46,000 clones, 93% seen once. Material: PBMCs. This chain connects TRBV4-1 to TRBJ2-3; 8 bases agree with TRBD2. The receptor was derived from a woman aged 18-29 years in good health and CMV-seronegative. CDR3 loop: CASSQAGTRGTDTQYF. CDR3 coding DNA: TGCGCCAGCAGCCAAGCCGGGACTAGGGGGACAGATACGCAGTATTTT.